One sample yielded the 8 T cell receptor beta chains listed below, sequenced in a study of blood T cells in healthy people across ages. Alongside a J-beta primer mix, a sample-barcoded 5' primer served in a second PCR lasting 7 to 11 cycles. TCRdb used MiXCR to reprocess the 5' RACE reads, holding one entry per CDR3 protein. Among some 1.4 million distinct CDR3 sequences listed, around two fifths were seen once. Sequenced sample: blood. The receptors here all came from a woman aged 18-29 years in good health.

V is TRBV7-2 and J is TRBJ2-7, with TRBD2 identical over 8 bases. The germline gives CDR1 SGHTA, CDR2 FQGNSA. Trimming at V came to 7 bases and at J to 1 base, leaving 15 bases not matched to a gene. The CDR3 consists of 17 residues. The CDR3 nucleotides are TGTGCCAGCACTCAAAGAGGCGGAGCGGGAGTTTCCTACGAGCAGTACTTC. Translated: CASTQRGGAGVSYEQYF.

Only one count was recorded for this clonotype. This chain connects TRBV6-5 to TRBJ2-5; the D is unclear. The CDR3 sequence is 10 residues long. V was pared by 6 bases and J by 11 bases, with 10 bases between. Germline CDR1 reads MNHEY; CDR2 reads SVGAGI. The chain's CDR3 is CASSHNGQYF. In DNA, the CDR3 is TGTGCCAGCAGCCACAATGGGCAGTACTTC.

This chain joins TRBV2 and TRBJ2-4, with TRBD2 matching over 7 bases. The CDR3 is 12 residues long. Trimming removed 6 bases from V and 12 bases from J; junction bases left unmatched: 8. The germline gives CDR1 SNHLY, CDR2 FYNNEI. CDR3 sequence: CASRGLADNQYF. The CDR3 bases are TGTGCCAGCAGGGGGCTAGCGGATAATCAGTACTTC.

This clonotype was counted only a few times. V and J are TRBV18 and TRBJ2-1; 7 nucleotides match TRBD2. The CDR3 is made up of 15 amino acids. CDR1 KGHSH and CDR2 LQKENI come from the germline V gene. V lost 3 bases to trimming and J lost 4 bases; unmatched junction nucleotides: 6. The CDR3 sequence is CASSPSTSDYNEQFF. CDR3 bases: TGTGCCAGCTCACCTTCAACTAGCGATTACAATGAGCAGTTCTTC.

This clonotype was observed a few times. V usage is TRBV6-5 and J usage is TRBJ1-3; D may be TRBD1 (6 bases). V lost 2 bases and J 1 base, leaving 15 bases between the germline ends. The CDR3 has 17 residues. Germline CDR1 and CDR2: MNHEY and SVGAGI. This CDR3 reads CASSYKGHGVSGNTIYF. The CDR3 DNA is TGTGCCAGCAGTTACAAGGGACACGGAGTATCTGGAAACACCATATATTTT.

This clonotype was observed once. The genes are TRBV30 and TRBJ1-4; D ambiguous. V was trimmed by 1 base and J by 3 bases, leaving 21 bases between them. CDR1 is GTSNPN and CDR2 is SVGIG in the germline V gene (reference sequence). The length of the CDR3 is 18 residues. The CDR3 loop reads CAWSGIPFRGDSNEKLFF. The DNA for the CDR3 is TGTGCCTGGAGTGGGATTCCCTTTAGAGGCGACTCTAATGAAAAACTGTTTTTT.

There are a few counts of this clonotype. The J gene is TRBJ2-7, the V gene TRBV18; D is perhaps TRBD1 or TRBD2 (6 bases each). V was clipped by 2 bases and J by 0 bases, with 11 bases between them. This CDR3 is built from 15 residues. Germline CDR1 is KGHSH and CDR2 is LQKENI. CDR3 sequence reads: CASSPRGADSYEQYF. The CDR3 DNA is TGTGCCAGCTCACCAAGGGGGGCTGACTCCTACGAGCAGTACTTC.

This clonotype was recorded a few times. J is TRBJ1-1 and V is TRBV12-3 or TRBV12-4; D is uncertain. V was cut by 5 bases and J by 4 bases, with 11 bases left in between. This CDR3 spans 13 amino acids. The CDR3 DNA reads TGTGCCAGCAGTGACGGAGGTTCCACTGAAGCTTTCTTT. It codes for CASSDGGSTEAFF.